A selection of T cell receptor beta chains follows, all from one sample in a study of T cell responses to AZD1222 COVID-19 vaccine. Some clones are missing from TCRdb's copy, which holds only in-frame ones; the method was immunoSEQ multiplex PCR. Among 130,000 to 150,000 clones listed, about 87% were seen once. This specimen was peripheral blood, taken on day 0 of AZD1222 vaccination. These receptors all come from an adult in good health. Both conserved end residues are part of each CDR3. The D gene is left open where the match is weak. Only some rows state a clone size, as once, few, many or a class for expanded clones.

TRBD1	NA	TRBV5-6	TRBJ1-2	TGTGCCAGCAGCGTAGGGGGCCAGGGGTTACGGCATGTCTATGGCTACACCTTC	CASSVGGQGLRHVYGYTF
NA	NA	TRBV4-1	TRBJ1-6	TGCGCCAGCAGCCAAGAAGCAGGGGTTAATTCACCCCTCCACTTT	CASSQEAGVNSPLHF
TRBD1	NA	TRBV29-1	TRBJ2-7	TGCAGCGTTATCCCGGGACAGGGGGACTACGAGCAGTACTTC	CSVIPGQGDYEQYF
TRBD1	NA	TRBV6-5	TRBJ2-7	TGTGCCAGCGCCCATGGACAGGGAGGAGCCTACGAGCAGTACTTC	CASAHGQGGAYEQYF
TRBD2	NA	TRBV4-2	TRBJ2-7	TGTGCCAGCAGCCAAGGGGGTAGCGGGGGCCCTGCCTACGAGCAGTACTTC	CASSQGGSGGPAYEQYF
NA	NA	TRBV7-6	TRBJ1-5	TGTGCCAGCAGCTTAGCCCCGGGGGGTAGCAATCAGCCCCAGCATTTT	CASSLAPGGSNQPQHF
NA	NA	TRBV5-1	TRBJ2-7	TGCGCCAGCAGCTTTCGGGACGCCCTCTACGAGCAGTACTTC	CASSFRDALYEQYF
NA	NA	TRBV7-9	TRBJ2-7	TGTGCCAGCAGCTTAGGATCAACGTCGGCTTCCTACGAGCAGTACTTC	CASSLGSTSASYEQYF
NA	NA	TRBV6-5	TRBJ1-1	TGTGCCAGCAGCCTACAGGCGGCTCGGACTGAAGCTTTCTTT	CASSLQAARTEAFF
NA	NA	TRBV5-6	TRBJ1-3	TGTGCCAGCAGCCGGAGGACGGTTGGAAACACCATATATTTT	CASSRRTVGNTIYF
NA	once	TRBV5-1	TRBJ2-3	TGCGCCACCTCATCAGAGGGGATGAGCACAGATACGCAGTATTTT	CATSSEGMSTDTQYF
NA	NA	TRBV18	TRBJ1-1	TGTGCCAGCTCGCCCCGAGGAGGGGGAGTAGCTTTCTTT	CASSPRGGGVAFF
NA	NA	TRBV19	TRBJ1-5	TGTGCCAGTAGTCGGCAGCTTAGCAATCAGCCCCAGCATTTT	CASSRQLSNQPQHF
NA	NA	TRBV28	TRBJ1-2	TGTGCCAGCAGTTTCGCGGGGGCGCGGTATGGCTACACCTTC	CASSFAGARYGYTF
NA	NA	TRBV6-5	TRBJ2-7	TGTGCCAGCAGGGGGCTGACCTACGAGCAGTACTTC	CASRGLTYEQYF
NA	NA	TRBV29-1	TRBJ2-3	TGCAGCTTGACCCGGGGGCCAACAGATACGCAGTATTTT	CSLTRGPTDTQYF
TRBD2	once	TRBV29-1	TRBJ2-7	TGCAGCGTTAGCGGGACGGTTGCCAACGAGCAGTACTTC	CSVSGTVANEQYF
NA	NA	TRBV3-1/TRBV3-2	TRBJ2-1	TGTGCCAGCAGCTTCGACTCGGGATCCTACAATGAGCAGTTCTTC	CASSFDSGSYNEQFF
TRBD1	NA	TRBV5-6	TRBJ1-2	TGTGCCAGCAGCTTCGGCAGGGGGTATGGCTACACCTTC	CASSFGRGYGYTF
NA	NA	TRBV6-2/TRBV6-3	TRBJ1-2	TGTGCCAGCAGTGGACATGGTAACTATGGCTACACCTTC	CASSGHGNYGYTF
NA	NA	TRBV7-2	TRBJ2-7	TGTGCCAGCAGCTTAGCGGGGAGCTCCTACGAGCAGTACTTC	CASSLAGSSYEQYF
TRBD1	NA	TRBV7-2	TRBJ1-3	TGTGCCAGCAGCGTGGGACAGGGGTATGGAAACACCATATATTTT	CASSVGQGYGNTIYF
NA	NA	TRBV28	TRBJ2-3	TGTGCCAGCAGTAGGGGCAGTCTCACAGATACGCAGTATTTT	CASSRGSLTDTQYF
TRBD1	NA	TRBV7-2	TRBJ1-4	TGTGCCAGCAGCTTAGGACAGGGGCGAGGTGAAAAACTGTTTTTT	CASSLGQGRGEKLFF
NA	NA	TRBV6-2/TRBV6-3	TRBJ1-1	TGTGCCAGCAGTTACCCGACCTTTGGGTCGACGAACACTGAAGCTTTCTTT	CASSYPTFGSTNTEAFF
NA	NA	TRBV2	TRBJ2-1	TGTGCCAGCAGTGGAGTAGGAACAGACTCCTACAATGAGCAGTTCTTC	CASSGVGTDSYNEQFF
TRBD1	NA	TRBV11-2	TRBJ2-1	TGTGCCAGCAGCTTTGGACAGGTCCCATCTAACTACAATGAGCAGTTCTTC	CASSFGQVPSNYNEQFF
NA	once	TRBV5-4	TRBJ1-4	TGTGCCAGCACCATAGCCCCGAAGGATGAAAAACTGTTTTTT	CASTIAPKDEKLFF
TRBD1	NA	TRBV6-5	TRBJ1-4	TGTGCCAGCAGTTACCACAGGGGGGGGAATGAAAAACTGTTTTTT	CASSYHRGGNEKLFF
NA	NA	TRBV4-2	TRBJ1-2	TGTGCCAGCAGCCAAGTTCTGACAGTTAACTATGGCTACACCTTC	CASSQVLTVNYGYTF
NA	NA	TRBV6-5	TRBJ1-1	TGTGCCAGTGCCGAGGGGGGTGGGAACACTGAAGCTTTCTTT	CASAEGGGNTEAFF
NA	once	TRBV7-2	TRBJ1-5	TGTGCCAGCAGCCCTGGACAGTTTCATAGCAATCAGCCCCAGCATTTT	CASSPGQFHSNQPQHF
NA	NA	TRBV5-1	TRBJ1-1	TGCGCCAGCAGCTTGGCCGTCAGCAACACTGAAGCTTTCTTT	CASSLAVSNTEAFF
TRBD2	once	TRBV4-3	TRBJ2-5	TGCGCCAGCAGCCAAGATAGGAGATGCAGGGAGGGAAAGACCCAGTACTTC	CASSQDRRCREGKTQYF
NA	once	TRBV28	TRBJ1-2	TGTGCCAGCACCTTAGACAGGATCTATGGCTACACCTTC	CASTLDRIYGYTF
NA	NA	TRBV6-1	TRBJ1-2	TGTGCCAGCAGTGAATACCCCAGACTAGCTAACTATGGCTACACCTTC	CASSEYPRLANYGYTF
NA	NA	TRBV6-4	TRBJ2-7	TGTGCCAGCACCGGACAACCCTACGAGCAGTACTTC	CASTGQPYEQYF
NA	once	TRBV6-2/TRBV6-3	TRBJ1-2	TGTGCCAGCAGTTATTTCCGGGCCAAAAACCTGGGGGGCTACACCTTC	CASSYFRAKNLGGYTF
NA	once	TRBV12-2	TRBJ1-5	TGTGCAAGTCGCTTATTCGGAGTGGACAGGGGCCAGCCCCAGCATTTT	CASRLFGVDRGQPQHF
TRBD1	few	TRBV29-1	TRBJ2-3	TGCAGCGTTGATAGGACCGGGACAGGGGAAGATACGCAGTATTTT	CSVDRTGTGEDTQYF
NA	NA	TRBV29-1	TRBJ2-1	TGCAGCGTTGATTTTTCGCGGGGCCCCTACAATGAGCAGTTCTTC	CSVDFSRGPYNEQFF
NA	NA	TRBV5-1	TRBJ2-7	TGCGCCAGCAGCCCCAAAGGGAGCTCCTACGAGCAGTACTTC	CASSPKGSSYEQYF
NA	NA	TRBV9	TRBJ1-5	TGTGCCAGCAGCGTAGGACAAGACGGGCCCCAGCATTTT	CASSVGQDGPQHF
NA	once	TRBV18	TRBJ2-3	TGTGCCAGCTCACCGAGGTCGTTTACAGATACGCAGTATTTT	CASSPRSFTDTQYF
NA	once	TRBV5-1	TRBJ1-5	TGCGCCAGCAGCTTAGCAGGGGATCAGCCCCAGCATTTT	CASSLAGDQPQHF
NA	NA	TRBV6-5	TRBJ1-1	TGTGCCAGCAGTTACACCAGCCAGAACACTGAAGCTTTCTTT	CASSYTSQNTEAFF
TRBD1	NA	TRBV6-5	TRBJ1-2	TGTGCCGCGCGGGACAGGGGTAACTATGGCTACACCTTC	CAARDRGNYGYTF
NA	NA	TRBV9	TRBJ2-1	TGTGCCAGGGGGGGAAAGCAGTTCTTC	CARGGKQFF
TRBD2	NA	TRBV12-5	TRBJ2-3	TGTGCTAGTGGTTCAGGGCGGGGGGGCGACACAGATACGCAGTATTTT	CASGSGRGGDTDTQYF
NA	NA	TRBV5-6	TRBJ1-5	TGTGCCAGCAGCCGGGGAAGGGGTTCGGGCAATCAGCCCCAGCATTTT	CASSRGRGSGNQPQHF
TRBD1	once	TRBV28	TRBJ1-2	TGTGCCAGCAGGGACCCGGCAGGGGGCGACTATGGCTACACCTTC	CASRDPAGGDYGYTF
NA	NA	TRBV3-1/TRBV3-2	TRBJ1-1	TGTGCCAGCAGCCGACAGACCTATGAAGCTTTCTTT	CASSRQTYEAFF
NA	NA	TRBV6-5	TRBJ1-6	TGTGCCAGCAATCTCCAGGGAGGTAATTCACCCCTCCACTTT	CASNLQGGNSPLHF
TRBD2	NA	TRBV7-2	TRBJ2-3	TGTGCCAGCAGCTCCCTAGCGGGGACAATCACAGATACGCAGTATTTT	CASSSLAGTITDTQYF